This TCR beta chain was recorded in a study of T cell responses to AZD1222 COVID-19 vaccine. General study results and limits: The donor cohort was predominantly white British with a female majority, and clonal diversity may have been underestimated. The breadth and depth of Spike-specific TCRs increased once two AZD1222 doses had been given. Researchers report vaccine-associated CD4 TCRs spanning spike, with dominance at 160-218 and 743-854.

Libraries were prepared by immunoSEQ multiplex PCR; TCRdb keeps only in-frame clonotypes and omits some of them. The sample holds 150,000 to 160,000 clones, 90% seen once. CDR1 and CDR2 (germline): LNHDA, SQIVND (reference sequence). CDR3 length: 13 residues. V gave up 3 bases and J gave up 3 bases, with 9 bases separating them. Comments on this clone: What it binds is unknown.

The sequenced sample was peripheral blood, obtained 28 days after the second AZD1222 dose. The gene calls are TRBV19 and TRBJ2-7; no reliable D call. The source is an adult who received the AZD1222 COVID-19 vaccine. The CDR3 DNA sequence: TGTGCCAGTAGTATTTCGCTCTACTACGAGCAGTACTTC. This translates into CASSISLYYEQYF.